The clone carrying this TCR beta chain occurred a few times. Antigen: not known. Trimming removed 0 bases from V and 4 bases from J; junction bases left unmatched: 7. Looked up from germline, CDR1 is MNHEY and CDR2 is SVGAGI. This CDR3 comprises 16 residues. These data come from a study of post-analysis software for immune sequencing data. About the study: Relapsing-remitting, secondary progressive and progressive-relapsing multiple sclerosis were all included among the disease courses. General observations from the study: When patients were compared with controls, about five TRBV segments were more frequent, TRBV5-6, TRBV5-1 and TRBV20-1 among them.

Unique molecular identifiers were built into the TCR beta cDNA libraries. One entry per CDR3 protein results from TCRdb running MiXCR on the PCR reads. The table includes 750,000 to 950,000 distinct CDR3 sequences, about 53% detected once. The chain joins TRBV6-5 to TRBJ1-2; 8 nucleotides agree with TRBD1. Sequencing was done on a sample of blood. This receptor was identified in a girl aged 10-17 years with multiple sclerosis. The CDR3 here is CASSYSWTGPSYGYTF. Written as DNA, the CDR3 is TGTGCCAGCAGTTACTCGTGGACAGGGCCGAGCTATGGCTACACCTTC.